A single T cell receptor beta chain is shown here with its context. Its antigen is currently unknown. The time point denotes: pretreatment peripheral blood. The number of samples from each patient was between 1 and 8, taken pretreatment and on-treatment. This CDR3 has 15 residues. Trimming left V 4 bases short and J 2 bases short, with 15 bases between. Germline V gene data show CDR1 as MGHRA and CDR2 as YSYEKL. The sample is drawn from a study of PD-L1 blockade in urothelial cancer. Background on the study: Patients went on atezolizumab in the mid-2010s, receiving 1,200 mg intravenously every 3 weeks. Study-wide results and caveats: Durable-benefit patients had greater expansion of tumor-associated blood clones at 3 weeks. Better survival was predicted when blood TCR clonality before treatment fell below the median.

Sequencing used immunoSEQ multiplex PCR; TCRdb keeps in-frame clones, though not all of them. The table records 60,000 to 65,000 clones, about 76% of them present only once. Here the sequenced sample was PBMCs, taken around atezolizumab (anti-PD-L1) treatment. The receptor comes from a man between 65 and 85 years old with urothelial cancer. The V and J genes are TRBV4-1 and TRBJ2-7; the D gene is possibly TRBD2 (7 bases). This CDR3 is CASSLTEGGAYEQYF. The DNA for the CDR3 is TGCGCCAGCAGCCTAACCGAGGGGGGGGCCTACGAGCAGTACTTC.